This T cell receptor beta chain was profiled in a study of T cells in Graves' hyperthyroidism and ophthalmopathy. General study findings and limits: The model foresaw ophthalmopathy a median about 6.1 months prior to onset.

This CDR3 region has 17 residues. With 6 bases clipped from V and 5 bases from J, the junction kept 14 bases outside the gene matches. This clonotype was recorded at least ten times. Antigen: not known. Patients aged 18 to 65 had newly diagnosed hyperthyroidism lasting under 2 months. RNA transcripts gave rise to amplified TCR beta CDR3 regions. The TCR CDR3 was amplified in a first-round RT-PCR using the HTBI primer set. TCRdb ran MiXCR on the multiplex PCR reads and lists one entry per CDR3 protein. The data hold about 560,000 distinct CDR3 sequences, with approximately 15% observed a single time. This chain connects TRBV12-3 or TRBV12-4 to TRBJ2-2; 8 bases fit TRBD1. Sequencing was carried out using blood. This receptor was taken from a woman between 18 and 30 years old with Graves' hyperthyroidism. The CDR3 loop is CASSKVGTGHLTGELFF. For the CDR3, the DNA is TGTGCCAGCAGCAAGGTGGGGACAGGCCATCTGACCGGGGAGCTGTTTTTT.